This note documents a single T cell receptor (beta chain) sequence. This entry comes from a study of blood T cell repertoires in COVID-19. Overall study context: Samples came from the United States, Italy and Spain, spanning acute and convalescent COVID-19. PBMCs, B-cell-depleted T cells, or T cells were the source of the cDNA or gDNA that made up the material.

Per the original methods: Using reference gene primer amplification, nucleated cell counts were estimated. Some clones are missing from TCRdb's copy, which holds only in-frame ones; the method was immunoSEQ multiplex PCR. D and trimming were read from the DNA, whereas the V and J calls and clone size are those reported in that table. The profile shows about 34,000 clones, approximately 88% of them singletons. The clonotype originates from a man aged 55-75 years with active COVID-19. Input material: peripheral blood.

CDR3 sequence: CASSFRRGTSGRTSEQFF. The DNA of the CDR3 is TGTGCCAGCAGCTTCCGTAGGGGGACTAGCGGGAGGACAAGTGAGCAGTTCTTC. The J gene is TRBJ2-1, the V gene TRBV7-3; TRBD2 agrees at 15 bases. The CDR3 loop spans 18 amino acids. The V and J ends lost 3 bases and 9 bases, in that order; junction bases with no gene match: 12. Germline CDR1 is SGHTA and CDR2 is FQGTGA.